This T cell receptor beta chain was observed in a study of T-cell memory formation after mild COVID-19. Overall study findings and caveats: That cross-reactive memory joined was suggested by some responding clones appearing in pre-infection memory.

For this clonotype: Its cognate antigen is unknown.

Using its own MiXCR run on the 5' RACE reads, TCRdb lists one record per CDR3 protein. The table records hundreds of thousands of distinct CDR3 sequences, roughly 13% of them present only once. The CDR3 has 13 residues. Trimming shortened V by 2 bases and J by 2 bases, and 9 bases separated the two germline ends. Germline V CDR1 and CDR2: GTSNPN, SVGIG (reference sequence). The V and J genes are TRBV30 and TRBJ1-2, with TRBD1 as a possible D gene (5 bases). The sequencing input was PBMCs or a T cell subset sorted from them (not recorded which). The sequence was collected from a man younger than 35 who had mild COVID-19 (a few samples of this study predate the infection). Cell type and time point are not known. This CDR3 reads CAWSPQGNYGYTF. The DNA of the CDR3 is TGTGCCTGGAGTCCGCAGGGAAACTATGGCTACACCTTC.